The 3 T cell receptor beta chains presented below share a single source sample, sequenced in a study of cytomegalovirus exposure and HLA in healthy donors (TCRdb year 2017). Receptor amplification or capture employed the immunoSEQ multiplex PCR assay. TCRdb re-hosts the immuneACCESS table, in-frame sequences only. Its copies lack some clones; in the studies checked, an unresolved V gene accounts for under half of them, and the cause for the rest is not known. The sample data list 200,000 to 250,000 clones, and roughly 80% of these were observed just once. 4.5% to 6% of the sample belongs to the ten largest clones. Sequenced: PBMCs. The origin of the receptors is a woman under 30 in good health and CMV-seronegative.

This clone has just a few counts. The CDR3 loop is CASRTRENIQYF. The CDR3 DNA sequence: TGTGCCAGCAGGACTCGGGAAAACATTCAGTACTTC. The rearrangement joins TRBV2 to TRBJ2-4; D gene uncertain. The CDR3 is made up of 12 amino acids. V was pared by 6 bases and J by 5 bases, with 8 bases between. Germline-derived CDR1 and CDR2 are SNHLY and FYNNEI.

V and J are TRBV18 and TRBJ1-1; D unclear. This CDR3 comprises 15 residues. Germline CDR1 KGHSH, CDR2 LQKENI. Trimming left V 2 bases short and J 0 bases short, with 10 bases between. The CDR3: CASSPVDGMNTEAFF. CDR3 bases: TGTGCCAGCTCACCAGTAGACGGGATGAACACTGAAGCTTTCTTT.

This clone was detected only once. The chain has TRBV6-6 and TRBJ1-3, with D possibly TRBD1 on 5 matching bases. The V end was cut by 7 bases, the J end by 0 bases, with 13 bases between. CDR3 length: 15 amino acids. Per germline, CDR1 MNHNY and CDR2 SVGAGI (reference sequence). CDR3 region: CASTPGRDSGNTIYF. In nucleotides, the CDR3 is TGTGCCAGCACTCCGGGACGGGACTCTGGAAACACCATATATTTT.